This entry concerns a single T cell receptor beta chain. Its antigen remains unknown. Germline is not matched at one junction end, which may reflect a read error. Time point described: pre-sensitization, week 0. This sample's treatment: therapeutic diphenylcyclopropenone sensitization with weekly scalp DPC. It was unfractionated whole blood from which total RNA was extracted. MiXCR, applied by TCRdb to the RACE reads, yields one record per CDR3 protein. The sample records under 65,000 distinct CDR3 sequences, roughly 8.8% being singletons. This entry comes from a study of human T cells and chemical hapten exposure. Study results and limitations: Compared to controls, expanded TCRs made significantly more large clusters of similar CDR3s.

CDR3 length equals 14 residues. CDR1 and CDR2 (germline): SSHAT, FNYEAQ (reference sequence). This sequence joins TRBV7-7 and TRBJ2-3; D might be TRBD2 (6 bases). The material sequenced was whole blood, taken in connection with sensitization to the hapten diphenylcyclopropenone (DPC). This TCR came from a woman in her 40s with alopecia areata. Some clones in this sample may be carry-over from other donors' samples. The CDR3 sequence is CASSLGGMGDTQYF. The CDR3, as DNA: TGTGCTAGCAGCTTAGGAGGGATGGGCGATACGCAGTATTTT.